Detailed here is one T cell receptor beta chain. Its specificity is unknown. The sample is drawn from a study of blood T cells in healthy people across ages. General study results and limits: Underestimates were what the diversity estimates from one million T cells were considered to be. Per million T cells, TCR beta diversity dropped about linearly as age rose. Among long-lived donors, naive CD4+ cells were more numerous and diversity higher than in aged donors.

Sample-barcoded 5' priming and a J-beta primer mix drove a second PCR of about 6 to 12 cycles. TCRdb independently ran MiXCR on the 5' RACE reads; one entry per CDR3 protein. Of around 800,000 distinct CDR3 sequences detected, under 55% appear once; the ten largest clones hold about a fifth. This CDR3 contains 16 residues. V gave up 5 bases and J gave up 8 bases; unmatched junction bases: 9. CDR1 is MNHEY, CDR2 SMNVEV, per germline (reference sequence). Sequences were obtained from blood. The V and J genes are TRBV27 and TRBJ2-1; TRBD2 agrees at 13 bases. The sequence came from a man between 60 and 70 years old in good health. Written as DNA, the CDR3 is TGTGCCAGCAGTGGACTAGCGGGGGCACCCGGGGATGAGCAGTTCTTC. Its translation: CASSGLAGAPGDEQFF.